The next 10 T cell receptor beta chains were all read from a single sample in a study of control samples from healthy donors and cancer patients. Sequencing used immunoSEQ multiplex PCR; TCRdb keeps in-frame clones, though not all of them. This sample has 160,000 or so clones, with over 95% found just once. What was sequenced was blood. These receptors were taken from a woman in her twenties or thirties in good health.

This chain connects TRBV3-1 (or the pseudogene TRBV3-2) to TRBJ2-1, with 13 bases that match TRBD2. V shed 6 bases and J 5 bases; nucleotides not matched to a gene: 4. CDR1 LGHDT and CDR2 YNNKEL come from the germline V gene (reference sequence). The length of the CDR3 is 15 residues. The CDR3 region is CASSNGLAGDNEQFF. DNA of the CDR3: TGTGCCAGCAGTAACGGACTAGCGGGGGACAATGAGCAGTTCTTC.

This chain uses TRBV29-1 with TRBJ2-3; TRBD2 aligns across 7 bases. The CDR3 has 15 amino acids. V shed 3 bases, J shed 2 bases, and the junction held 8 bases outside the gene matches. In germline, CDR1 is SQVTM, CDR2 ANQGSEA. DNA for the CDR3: TGCAGCGTTGATGAACTAGCGAGGACCACAGATACGCAGTATTTT. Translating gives CSVDELARTTDTQYF.

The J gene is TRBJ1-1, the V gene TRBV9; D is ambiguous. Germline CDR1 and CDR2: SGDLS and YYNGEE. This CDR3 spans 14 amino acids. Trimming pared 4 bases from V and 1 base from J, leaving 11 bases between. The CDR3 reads CASSRKTENTEAFF. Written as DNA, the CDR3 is TGTGCCAGCAGCAGAAAAACGGAGAACACTGAAGCTTTCTTT.

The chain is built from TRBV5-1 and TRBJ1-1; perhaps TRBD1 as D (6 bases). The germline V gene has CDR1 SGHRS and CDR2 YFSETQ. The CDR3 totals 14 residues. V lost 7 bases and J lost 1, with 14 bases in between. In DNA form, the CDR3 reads TGCGCCAGCCACCAACTGACAGGGAACACTGAAGCTTTCTTT. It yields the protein CASHQLTGNTEAFF.

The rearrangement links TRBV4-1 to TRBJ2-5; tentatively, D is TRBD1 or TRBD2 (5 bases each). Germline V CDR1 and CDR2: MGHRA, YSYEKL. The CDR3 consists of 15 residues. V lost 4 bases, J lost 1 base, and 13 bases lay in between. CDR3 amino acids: CASSPSRGSQETQYF. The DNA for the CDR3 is TGCGCCAGCAGCCCCTCACGGGGCAGCCAAGAGACCCAGTACTTC.

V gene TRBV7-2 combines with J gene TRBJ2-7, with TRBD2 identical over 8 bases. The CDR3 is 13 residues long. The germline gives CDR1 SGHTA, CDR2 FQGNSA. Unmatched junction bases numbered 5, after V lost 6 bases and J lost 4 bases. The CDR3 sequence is CASSRGGPYEQYF. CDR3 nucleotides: TGTGCCAGCAGTCGGGGGGGGCCATACGAGCAGTACTTC.

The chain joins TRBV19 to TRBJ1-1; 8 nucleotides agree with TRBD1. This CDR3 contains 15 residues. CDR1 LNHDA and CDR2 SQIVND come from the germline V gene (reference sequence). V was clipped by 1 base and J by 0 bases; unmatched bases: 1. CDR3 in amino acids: CASSIGQGMNTEAFF. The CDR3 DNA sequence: TGTGCCAGTAGTATAGGACAGGGGATGAACACTGAAGCTTTCTTT.

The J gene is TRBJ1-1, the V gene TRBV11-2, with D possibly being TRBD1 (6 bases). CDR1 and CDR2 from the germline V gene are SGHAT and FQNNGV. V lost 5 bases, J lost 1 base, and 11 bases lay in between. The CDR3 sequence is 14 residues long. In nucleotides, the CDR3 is TGTGCCAGCAGCCCAGGGGCTCGGAACACTGAAGCTTTCTTT. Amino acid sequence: CASSPGARNTEAFF.

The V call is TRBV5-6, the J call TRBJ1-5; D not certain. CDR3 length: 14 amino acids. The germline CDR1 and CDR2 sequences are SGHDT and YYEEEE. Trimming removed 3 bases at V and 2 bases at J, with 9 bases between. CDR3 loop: CASSSRWGNQPQHF. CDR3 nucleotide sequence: TGTGCCAGCAGCTCTAGGTGGGGCAATCAGCCCCAGCATTTT.

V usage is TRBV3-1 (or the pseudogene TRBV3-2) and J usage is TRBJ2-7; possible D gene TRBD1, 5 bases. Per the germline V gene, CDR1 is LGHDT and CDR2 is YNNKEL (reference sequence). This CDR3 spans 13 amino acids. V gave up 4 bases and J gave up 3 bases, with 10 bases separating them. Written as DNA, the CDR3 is TGTGCCAGCAGCCCCAGACAGAACTACGAGCAGTACTTC. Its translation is CASSPRQNYEQYF.